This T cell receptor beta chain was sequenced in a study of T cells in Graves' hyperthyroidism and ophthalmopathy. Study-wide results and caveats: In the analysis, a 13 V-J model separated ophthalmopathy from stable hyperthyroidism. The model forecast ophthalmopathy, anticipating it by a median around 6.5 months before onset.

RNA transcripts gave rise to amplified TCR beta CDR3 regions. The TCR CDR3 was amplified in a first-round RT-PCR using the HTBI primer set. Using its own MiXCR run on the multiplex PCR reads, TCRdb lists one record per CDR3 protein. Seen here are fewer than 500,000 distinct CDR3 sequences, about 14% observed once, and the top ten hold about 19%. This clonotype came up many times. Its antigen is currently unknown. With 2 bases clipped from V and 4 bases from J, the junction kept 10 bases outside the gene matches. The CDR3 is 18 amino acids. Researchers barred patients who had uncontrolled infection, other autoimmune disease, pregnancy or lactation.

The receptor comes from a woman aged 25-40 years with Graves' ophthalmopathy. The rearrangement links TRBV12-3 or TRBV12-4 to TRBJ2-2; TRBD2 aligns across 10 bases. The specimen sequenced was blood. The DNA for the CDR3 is TGTGCCAGCAGTTTATCTAGCGGGGGAACCCACCTCACCGGGGAGCTGTTTTTT. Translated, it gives CASSLSSGGTHLTGELFF.